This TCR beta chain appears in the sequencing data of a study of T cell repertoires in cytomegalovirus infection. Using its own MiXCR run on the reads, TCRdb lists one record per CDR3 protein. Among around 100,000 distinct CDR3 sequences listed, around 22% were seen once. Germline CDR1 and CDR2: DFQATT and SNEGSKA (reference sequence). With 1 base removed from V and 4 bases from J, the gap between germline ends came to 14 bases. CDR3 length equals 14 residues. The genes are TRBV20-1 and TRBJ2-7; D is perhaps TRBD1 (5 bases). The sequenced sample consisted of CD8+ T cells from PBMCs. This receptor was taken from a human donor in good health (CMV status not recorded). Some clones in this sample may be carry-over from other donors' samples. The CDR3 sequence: CSARGLWGLYEQYF. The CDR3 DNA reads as TGCAGTGCTAGAGGGCTCTGGGGCCTATACGAGCAGTACTTC.